This TCR beta chain stems from a study of cytomegalovirus exposure and HLA in healthy donors. The wider study: Under 90% of a few hundred genotyped donors fell in the Caucasian-associated ancestry cluster.

Although they were nominally healthy when sampled, donors likely had unrecorded immune exposures. In its sample, this clone was seen many times. Antigen: not known. Regarding the study as a whole: Earlier analysis yielded a pattern in which most TCR beta V segments were productive about 90% or about 30% of the time. Fewer N-insertions than the approximately 700-donor mean were reportedly shown by an Asian-associated ancestry cluster in a later analysis.

The study ran its PCR with 60 Vbeta and 13 Jbeta primers. Sequencing was performed with immunoSEQ multiplex PCR; in TCRdb, only in-frame clones are kept and a portion is missing. The table lists just over 150,000 clones, roughly 80% of them singletons, with about 2% in the top ten. Germline V lookup: CDR1 SGHDT, CDR2 YYEEEE. The ends were cut back, 2 bases at V and 1 base at J, with 9 bases in the middle. This CDR3 has 14 residues. This chain links TRBV5-6 with TRBJ1-1, with a tentative D call TRBD1 (5 bases). The sequence came from a female donor in good health and CMV-seronegative. The specimen was PBMCs. This CDR3 is CASSFREANTEAFF. CDR3 DNA: TGTGCCAGCAGCTTCAGGGAGGCGAACACTGAAGCTTTCTTT.